This TCR beta chain stems from a study of response to subunit inactivated influenza vaccine (dated 2018 in TCRdb). For the study in its entirety: Deep quantitative T cell receptor repertoire profiling was used in the study to track responses to a trivalent subunit inactivated influenza vaccine. Beyond this particular receptor, the publication reports: The authors proposed that each seasonal influenza vaccination may bring in only a limited number of new T cells.

The library was produced with RT-PCR. Instrument used: Illumina HiSeq 2500. The public reads were run again by TCRdb, first through fastp at Q25 and then through MiXCR, and only productive beta chains were kept. Each entry merges the rows of one CDR3 protein and shows their most common DNA and genes. The sample yields 530,000 or so distinct CDR3 sequences; about 25% were counted once. The leading ten clones occupy approximately 2% of the sample. In its sample, this clonotype was seen a few times. Its antigen target is currently unknown. It has no much larger one-base neighbor in the sample; base qualities were not kept. CDR1 is given as SGHDT and CDR2 as YYEEEE, both from the germline V gene. V drops 4 bases and J drops 6 bases, leaving 17 bases in between. The CDR3 numbers 15 residues from cysteine through phenylalanine. Solely the CDR3 DNA is kept, with 45 bases framed from the first base.

This receptor was obtained from a man in his fifties who received an inactivated influenza vaccine. Donor details come from another sample of the same person, matched by shared clones. The material sequenced was CD4+ T cells sorted from PBMCs, taken roughly 5 days after vaccination. The rearranged segments are TRBV5-6 and TRBJ2-1; the D region possibly corresponds to TRBD2 (6 bases align). The nucleotide sequence is TGTGCCAGCAGCCGTACTCAGGAGGGCCGCAATGAGCAGTTCTTC. The encoded protein is CASSRTQEGRNEQFF.